This record concerns one T cell receptor beta chain sequence. What it recognizes is unknown. TCRdb passed the reads through MiXCR, listing each CDR3 protein once. Of about 890,000 distinct CDR3 sequences listed, approximately 31% were seen once; the top ten hold about an eighth. The CDR3 has 15 amino acids. V was pared by 6 bases and J by 7 bases, with 18 bases between. The data were obtained in a study of T cell repertoires in cytomegalovirus infection. Study findings and constraints: Based on cumulative public TCR beta family frequency, carriers of CMV plus the relevant HLA were identified. Clonotype analysis showed dominance of the ex vivo response by HLA-C-restricted CMV-specific TCR beta clonotypes.

The starting material was cultured CD8+ T cells from PBMCs, obtained from culture after CMV antigen stimulation. The source is a human donor in good health (CMV status not recorded). Some clones in this sample may be carry-over from other donors' samples. The chain couples TRBV12-3 or TRBV12-4 to TRBJ1-4; the D gene is possibly TRBD1 (5 bases). CDR3 residues: CASSLQGQGGEKLFF. In DNA form, the CDR3 reads TGTGCCAGCAGCTTACAAGGGCAGGGTGGTGAAAAACTGTTTTTT.